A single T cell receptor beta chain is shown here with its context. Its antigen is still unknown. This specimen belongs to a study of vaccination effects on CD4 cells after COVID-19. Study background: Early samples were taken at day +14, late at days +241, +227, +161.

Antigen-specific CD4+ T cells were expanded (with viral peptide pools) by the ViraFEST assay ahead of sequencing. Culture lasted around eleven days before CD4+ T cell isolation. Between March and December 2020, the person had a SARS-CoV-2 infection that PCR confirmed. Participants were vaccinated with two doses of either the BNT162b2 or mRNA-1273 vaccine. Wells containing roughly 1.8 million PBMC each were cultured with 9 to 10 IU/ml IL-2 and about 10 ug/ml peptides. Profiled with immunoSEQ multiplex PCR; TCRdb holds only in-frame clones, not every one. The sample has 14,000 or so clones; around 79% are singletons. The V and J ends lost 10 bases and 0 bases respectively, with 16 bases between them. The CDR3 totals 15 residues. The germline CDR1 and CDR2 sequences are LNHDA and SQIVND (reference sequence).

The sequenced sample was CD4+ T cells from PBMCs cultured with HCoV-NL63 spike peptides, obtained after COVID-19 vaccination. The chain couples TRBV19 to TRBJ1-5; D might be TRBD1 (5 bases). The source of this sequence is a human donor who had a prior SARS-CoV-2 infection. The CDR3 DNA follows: TGTGCCACCCTTCCTGGGACGGATAGCAATCAGCCCCAGCATTTT. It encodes CATLPGTDSNQPQHF.